This T cell receptor (beta chain) derives from a study of CD8+ T cells in alopecia areata listed by TCRdb under 2018. For the study in its entirety: Treated patients were enrolled in an open-label pilot trial of oral tofacitinib, 5 to 10 mg twice daily, for moderate-to-severe alopecia areata. Tofacitinib was administered for 6 to 18 months, and 6 months of follow-up off drug were then conducted to assess delayed response and recurrence. In treated patients, disease severity was measured using the SALT score, which gives the percentage of scalp surface area affected. In both human patients and the C3H/HeJ mouse model, the study applied high-throughput TCRbeta sequencing to look at T cell clonal expansion in alopecia areata. Scalp tissue and sorted CD4+ and CD8+ peripheral blood T cells from patchy and totalis/universalis alopecia areata patients and from healthy controls were covered by human TCRbeta sequencing. Patients on tofacitinib were biopsied at baseline and after 4 and 24 weeks of treatment, and several of the patients also had a later scalp biopsy. Scalp clonality was compared among normal scalp (n=4), patchy alopecia areata scalp (n=8), and alopecia totalis/universalis scalp (n=8). The RNA source kit depended on sample type: the PAXgene miRNA kit for fixed scalp, the miRNeasy kit for PBMCs, and the RNeasy kit for mouse skin. immunoSEQ multiplex PCR using 35 Vbeta forward primers and 13 Jbeta reverse primers was used to amplify TCRbeta CDR3 regions.

Libraries were prepared through the immunoSEQ multiplex PCR assay. RNA was extracted from all samples and reverse transcribed into cDNA, which served as template for TCR sequencing. SuperScript III was used for first-strand cDNA synthesis, primed with a 2:1 mix of oligo-dT and random hexamers. Amplification bias was assessed with a synthetic immune receptor repertoire, and residual bias was removed computationally. As for the authors' bioinformatics: Raw reads were preprocessed to remove errors, and CDR3 was defined by IMGT conventions from the conserved cysteine to phenylalanine. Clonality was computed by normalizing Shannon entropy by log2 of the number of productive unique TCRs and subtracting the result from 1. Scalp TCRbeta sequences were cross-referenced with sorted blood CD4 and CD8 repertoires so that the CD4 or CD8 identity of scalp clones could be inferred. TCRdb retrieved this table from immuneACCESS and kept in-frame rearrangements only. Not all clones are present; in checked studies, unresolved V genes account for under half, and no reason is known for the remainder. The V and J calls and the clone size are those of that table, but D and trimming were determined from the DNA. This sample gives about 210,000 clones in total; around two fifths of them show up just once. In total, the top ten clones hold around 2.5% of the sample.

Regarding this clone: It lacks a known antigen. No per-base quality is available; no much larger clone lies one base away.

Here is what the overall study found, with its caveats: During tofacitinib treatment, many expanded lesional clones stuck around in both scalp and blood, and this persistence may partly explain why relapse happens after treatment is stopped. Compared with normal scalp, lesional scalp, particularly in alopecia totalis/universalis, had higher clonality and more expanded CD8+ clones, which suggests antigenic drive. With tofacitinib, both scalp clonality and the number of expanded CD8+ clones among the top 100 scalp clones went down significantly. Because the treated cohort was small and had just a single nonresponder, larger studies are needed to establish links between baseline CD8+ expansion and response. Resident alphabeta T cells in normal human skin are also sequenced, complicating scalp TCR repertoire analysis, unlike mouse skin dominated by gammadelta T cells. Compared with mice, TCR sequences shared between patients were less clear, possibly partly because of HLA diversity across the patient population.

This sample's treatment or condition label indicates: oral pan-JAK inhibitor, 5-10 mg twice daily. Peripheral blood and lesional scalp punch biopsies were obtained from patients with alopecia areata. PBMCs were isolated by density centrifugation and stained for CD3, CD4 and CD8, after which CD4+ and CD8+ T cells were sorted on a FACSAria. Relative to germline, V is missing 6 bases and J is missing 4 bases, with 9 bases of the junction outside any gene match. CDR1 and CDR2 were assigned from the germline V gene (reference sequence) as MNHNY and SVGAGI. The CDR3 runs 15 amino acids, cysteine and phenylalanine included. CDR3 DNA only is kept here, 45 bases in frame from base 1.

This TCR was sampled from a human donor with alopecia areata. This chain joins TRBV6-6 to TRBJ2-7, with 10 bases in between that match TRBD2. Sequenced here: CD4+ T cells sorted from blood, sampled around week 36, from a patient treated with tofacitinib. The CDR3 sequence is CASRLQREGRYEQYF. The nucleotides are TGTGCCAGCAGACTCCAGCGGGAGGGCCGTTACGAGCAGTACTTC.